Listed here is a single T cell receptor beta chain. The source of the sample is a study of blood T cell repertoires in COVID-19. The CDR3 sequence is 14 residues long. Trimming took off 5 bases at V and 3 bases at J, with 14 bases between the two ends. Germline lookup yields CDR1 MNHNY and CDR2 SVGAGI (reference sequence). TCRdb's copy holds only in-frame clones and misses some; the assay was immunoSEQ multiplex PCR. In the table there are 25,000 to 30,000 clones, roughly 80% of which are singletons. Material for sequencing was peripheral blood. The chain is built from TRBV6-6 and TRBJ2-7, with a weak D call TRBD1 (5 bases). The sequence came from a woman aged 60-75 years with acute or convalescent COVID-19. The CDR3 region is CASSSPRGSYEQYF. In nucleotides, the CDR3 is TGTGCCAGCAGTAGCCCAAGGGGAAGCTACGAGCAGTACTTC.